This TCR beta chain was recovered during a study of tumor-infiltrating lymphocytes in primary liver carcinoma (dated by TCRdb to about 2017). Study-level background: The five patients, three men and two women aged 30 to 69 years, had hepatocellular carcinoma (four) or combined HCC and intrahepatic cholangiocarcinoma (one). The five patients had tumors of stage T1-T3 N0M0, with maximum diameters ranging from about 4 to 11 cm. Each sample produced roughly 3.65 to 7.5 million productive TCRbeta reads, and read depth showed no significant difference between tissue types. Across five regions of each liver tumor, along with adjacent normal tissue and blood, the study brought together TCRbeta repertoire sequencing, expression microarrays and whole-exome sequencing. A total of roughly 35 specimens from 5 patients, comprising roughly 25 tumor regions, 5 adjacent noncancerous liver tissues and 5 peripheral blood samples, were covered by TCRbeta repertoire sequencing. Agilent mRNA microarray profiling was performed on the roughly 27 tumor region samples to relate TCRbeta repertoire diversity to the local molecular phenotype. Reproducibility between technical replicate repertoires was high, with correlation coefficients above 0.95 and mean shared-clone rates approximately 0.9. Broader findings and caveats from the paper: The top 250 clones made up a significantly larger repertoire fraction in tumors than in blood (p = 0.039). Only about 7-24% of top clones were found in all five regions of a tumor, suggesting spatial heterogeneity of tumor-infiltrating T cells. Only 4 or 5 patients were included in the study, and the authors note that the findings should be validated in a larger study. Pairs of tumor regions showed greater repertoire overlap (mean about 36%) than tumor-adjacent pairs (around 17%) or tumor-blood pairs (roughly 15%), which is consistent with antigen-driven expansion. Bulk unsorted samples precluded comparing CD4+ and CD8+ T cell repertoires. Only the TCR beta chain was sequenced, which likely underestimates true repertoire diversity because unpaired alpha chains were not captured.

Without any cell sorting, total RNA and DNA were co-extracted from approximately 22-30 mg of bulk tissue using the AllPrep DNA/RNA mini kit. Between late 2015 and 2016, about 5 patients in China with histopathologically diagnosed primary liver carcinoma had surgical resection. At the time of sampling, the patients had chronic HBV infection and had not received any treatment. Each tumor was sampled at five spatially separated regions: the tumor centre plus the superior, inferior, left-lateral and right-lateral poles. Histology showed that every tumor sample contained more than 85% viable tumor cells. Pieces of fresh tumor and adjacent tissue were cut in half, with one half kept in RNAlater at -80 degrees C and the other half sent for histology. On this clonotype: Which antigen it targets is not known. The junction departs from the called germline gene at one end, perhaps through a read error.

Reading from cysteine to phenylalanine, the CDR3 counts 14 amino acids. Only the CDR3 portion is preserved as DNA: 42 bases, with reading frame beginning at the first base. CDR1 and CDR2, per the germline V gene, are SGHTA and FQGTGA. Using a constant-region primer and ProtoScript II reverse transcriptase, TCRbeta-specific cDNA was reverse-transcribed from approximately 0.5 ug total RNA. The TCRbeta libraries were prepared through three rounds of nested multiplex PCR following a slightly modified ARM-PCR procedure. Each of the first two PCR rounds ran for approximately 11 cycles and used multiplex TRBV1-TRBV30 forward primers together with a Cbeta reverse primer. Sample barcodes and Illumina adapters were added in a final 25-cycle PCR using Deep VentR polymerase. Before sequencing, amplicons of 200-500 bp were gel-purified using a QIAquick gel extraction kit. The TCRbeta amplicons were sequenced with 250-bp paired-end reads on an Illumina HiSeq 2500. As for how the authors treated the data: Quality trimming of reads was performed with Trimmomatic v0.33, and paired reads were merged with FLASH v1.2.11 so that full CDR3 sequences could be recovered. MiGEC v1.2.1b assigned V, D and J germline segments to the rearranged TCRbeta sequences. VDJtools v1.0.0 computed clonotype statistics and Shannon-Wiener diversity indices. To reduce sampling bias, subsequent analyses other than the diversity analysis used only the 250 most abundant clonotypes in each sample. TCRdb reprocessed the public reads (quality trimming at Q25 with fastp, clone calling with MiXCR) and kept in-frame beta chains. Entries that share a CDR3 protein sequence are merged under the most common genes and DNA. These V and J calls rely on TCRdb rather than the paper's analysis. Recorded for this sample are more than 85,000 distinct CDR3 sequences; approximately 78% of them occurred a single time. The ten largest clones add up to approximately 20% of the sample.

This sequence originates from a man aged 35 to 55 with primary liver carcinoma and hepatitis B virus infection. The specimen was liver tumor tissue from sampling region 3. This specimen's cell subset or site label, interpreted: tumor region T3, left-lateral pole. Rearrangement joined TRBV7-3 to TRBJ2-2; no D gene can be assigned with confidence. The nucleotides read TGTGACAGCAGCTTAGCAGGGAACACCGGGGAGCTGTTTTTT. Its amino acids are CDSSLAGNTGELFF. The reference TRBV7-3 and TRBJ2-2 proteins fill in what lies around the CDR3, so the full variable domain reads GAGVSQTPSNKVTEKGKYVELRCDPISGHTALYWYRQSLGQGPEFLIYFQGTGAADDSGLPNDRFFAVRPEGSVSTLKIQRTERGDSAVYLCDSSLAGNTGELFFGEGSRLTVL.